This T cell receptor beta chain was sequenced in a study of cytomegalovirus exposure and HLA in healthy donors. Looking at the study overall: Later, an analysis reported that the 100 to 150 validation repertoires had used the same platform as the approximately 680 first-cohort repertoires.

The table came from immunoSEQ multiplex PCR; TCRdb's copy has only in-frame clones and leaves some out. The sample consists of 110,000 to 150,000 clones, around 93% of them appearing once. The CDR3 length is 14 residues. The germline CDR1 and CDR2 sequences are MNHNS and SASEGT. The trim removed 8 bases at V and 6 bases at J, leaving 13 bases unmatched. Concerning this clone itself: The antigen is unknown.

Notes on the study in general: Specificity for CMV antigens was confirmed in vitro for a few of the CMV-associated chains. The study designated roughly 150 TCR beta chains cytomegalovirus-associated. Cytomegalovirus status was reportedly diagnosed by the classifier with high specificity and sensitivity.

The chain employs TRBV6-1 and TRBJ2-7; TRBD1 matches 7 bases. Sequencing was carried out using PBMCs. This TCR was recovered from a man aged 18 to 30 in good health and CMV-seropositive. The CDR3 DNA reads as TGTGCCAGCTCCGGACAGGTCCCGACGTCCGAGCAGTACTTC. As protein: CASSGQVPTSEQYF.